Listed here are 3 T cell receptor beta chains from one sample, sequenced in a study of shared clonotypes between healthy human individuals. Profiling relied on immunoSEQ multiplex PCR, and the TCRdb table lists in-frame clones only, not all of them. The sample lists 650,000 to 700,000 clones; about 90% were seen once. The material sequenced was memory CD8+ T cells from PBMCs. Indicated subset: CD45RO+ cells pooled with CCR7-negative TemRA cells. Source of these receptors: a man aged 18 to 29 in good health. Some clones in this sample may be carry-over from other donors' samples.

The V and J genes are TRBV6-5 and TRBJ2-7, with 8 nucleotides matching TRBD1. The germline gives CDR1 MNHEY, CDR2 SVGAGI. The CDR3 is 15 amino acids. The junction had 10 bases not matched to a gene; V was cut back by 6 bases and J by 3 bases. CDR3 DNA: TGTGCCAGCAGCTCCTCGGGACAGGCTATCTACGAGCAGTACTTC. Translation: CASSSSGQAIYEQYF.

The V call is TRBV5-5, the J call TRBJ1-1; the D is unclear. V was clipped by 0 bases and J by 6 bases, with 12 bases between them. The CDR3 extends over 14 amino acids. Germline loops: CDR1 SGHKS, CDR2 YYEKEE (reference sequence). CDR3 bases: TGTGCCAGCAGCTTGGCCGTAGACTTGGCTGAAGCTTTCTTT. Amino acid sequence: CASSLAVDLAEAFF.

This chain connects TRBV19 to TRBJ2-7; tentatively, D is TRBD1 (5 bases). The ends were cut back, 1 base at V and 0 bases at J, with 13 bases in the middle. CDR3 size: 16 residues. CDR1 and CDR2 from the germline V gene are LNHDA and SQIVND (reference sequence). CDR3 DNA: TGTGCCAGTAGTATAGCTTACAGGTTAAGCTCCTACGAGCAGTACTTC. It specifies CASSIAYRLSSYEQYF.